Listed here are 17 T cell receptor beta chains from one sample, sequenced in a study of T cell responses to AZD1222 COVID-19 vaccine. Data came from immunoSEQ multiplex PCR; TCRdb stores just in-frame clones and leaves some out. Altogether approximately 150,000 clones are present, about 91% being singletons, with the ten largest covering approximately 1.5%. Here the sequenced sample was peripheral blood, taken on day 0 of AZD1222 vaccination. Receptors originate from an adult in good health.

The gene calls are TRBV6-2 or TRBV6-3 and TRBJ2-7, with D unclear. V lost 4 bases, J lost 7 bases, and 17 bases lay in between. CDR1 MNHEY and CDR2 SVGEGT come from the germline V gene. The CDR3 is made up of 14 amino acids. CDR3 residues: CASSSTRTLREQYF. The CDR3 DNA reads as TGTGCCAGCAGTTCCACCCGGACGCTGCGGGAGCAGTACTTC.

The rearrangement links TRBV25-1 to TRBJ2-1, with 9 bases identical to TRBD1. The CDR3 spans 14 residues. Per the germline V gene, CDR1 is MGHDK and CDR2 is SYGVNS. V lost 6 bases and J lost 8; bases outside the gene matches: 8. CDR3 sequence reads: CASSRGQGFHEQFF. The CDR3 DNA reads TGTGCCAGCAGCCGGGGACAGGGTTTCCATGAGCAGTTCTTC.

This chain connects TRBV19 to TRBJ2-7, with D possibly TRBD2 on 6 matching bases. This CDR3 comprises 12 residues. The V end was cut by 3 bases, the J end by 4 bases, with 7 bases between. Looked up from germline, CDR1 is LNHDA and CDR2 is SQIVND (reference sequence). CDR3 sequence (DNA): TGTGCCAGTAGTATGGGGGGTTACGAGCAGTACTTC. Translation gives CASSMGGYEQYF.

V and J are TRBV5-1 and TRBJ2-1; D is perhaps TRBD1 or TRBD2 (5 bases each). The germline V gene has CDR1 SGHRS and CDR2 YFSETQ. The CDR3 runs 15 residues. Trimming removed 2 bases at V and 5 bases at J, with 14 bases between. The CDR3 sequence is CASSLMRGAHNEQFF. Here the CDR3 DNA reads TGCGCCAGCAGCTTAATGAGGGGAGCCCACAATGAGCAGTTCTTC.

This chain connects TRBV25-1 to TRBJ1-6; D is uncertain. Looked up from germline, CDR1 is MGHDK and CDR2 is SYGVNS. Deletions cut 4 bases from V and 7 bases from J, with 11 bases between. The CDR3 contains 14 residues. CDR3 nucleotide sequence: TGTGCCAGCAGTGGAACCGGGCCCAATTCACCCCTCCACTTT. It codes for CASSGTGPNSPLHF.

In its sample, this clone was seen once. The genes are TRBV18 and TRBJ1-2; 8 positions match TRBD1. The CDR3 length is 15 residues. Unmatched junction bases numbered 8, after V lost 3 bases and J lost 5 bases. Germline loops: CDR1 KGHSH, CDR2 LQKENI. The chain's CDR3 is CASSPTGDASYGYTF. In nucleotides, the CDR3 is TGTGCCAGCTCACCGACAGGGGACGCCTCTTATGGCTACACCTTC.

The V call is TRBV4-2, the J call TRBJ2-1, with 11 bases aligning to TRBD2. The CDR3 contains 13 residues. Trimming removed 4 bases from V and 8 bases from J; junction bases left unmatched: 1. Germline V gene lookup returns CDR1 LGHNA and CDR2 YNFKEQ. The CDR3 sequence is CASSRTSGHEQFF. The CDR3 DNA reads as TGTGCCAGCAGCCGGACTAGCGGGCATGAGCAGTTCTTC.

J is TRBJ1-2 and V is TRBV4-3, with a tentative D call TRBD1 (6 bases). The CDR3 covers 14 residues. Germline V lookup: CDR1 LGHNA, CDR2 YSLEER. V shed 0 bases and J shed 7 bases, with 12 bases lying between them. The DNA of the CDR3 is TGCGCCAGCAGCCAAGAGCCCGGGGGCGCTGGCTACACCTTC. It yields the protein CASSQEPGGAGYTF.

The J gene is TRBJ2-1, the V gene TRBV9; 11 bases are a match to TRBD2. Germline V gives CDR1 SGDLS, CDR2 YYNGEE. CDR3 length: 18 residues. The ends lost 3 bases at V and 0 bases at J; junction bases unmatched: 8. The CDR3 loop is CASSDGTSGISSYNEQFF. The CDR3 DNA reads TGTGCCAGCAGCGACGGGACTAGCGGAATTAGCTCCTACAATGAGCAGTTCTTC.

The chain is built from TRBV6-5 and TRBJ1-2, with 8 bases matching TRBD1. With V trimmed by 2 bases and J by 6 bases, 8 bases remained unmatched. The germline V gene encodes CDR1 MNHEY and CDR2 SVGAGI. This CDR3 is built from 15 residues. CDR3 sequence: CASSYGQGEVNGYTF. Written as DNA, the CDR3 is TGTGCCAGCAGTTACGGACAGGGCGAAGTGAATGGCTACACCTTC.

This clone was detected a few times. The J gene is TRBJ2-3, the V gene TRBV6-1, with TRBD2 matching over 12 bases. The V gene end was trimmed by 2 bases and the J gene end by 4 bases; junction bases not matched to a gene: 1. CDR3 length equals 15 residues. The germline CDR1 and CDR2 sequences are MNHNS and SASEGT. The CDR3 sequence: CASSELAGGPDTQYF. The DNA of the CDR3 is TGTGCCAGCAGTGAACTAGCGGGAGGGCCAGATACGCAGTATTTT.

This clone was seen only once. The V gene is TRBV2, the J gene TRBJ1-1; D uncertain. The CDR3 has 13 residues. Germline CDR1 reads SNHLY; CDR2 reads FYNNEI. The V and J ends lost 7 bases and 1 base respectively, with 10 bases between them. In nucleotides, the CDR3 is TGTGCCAGCACCAAAGAAAAGAACACTGAAGCTTTCTTT. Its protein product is CASTKEKNTEAFF. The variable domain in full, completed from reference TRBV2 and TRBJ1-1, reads EPEVTQTPSHQVTQMGQEVILRCVPISNHLYFYWYRQILGQKVEFLVSFYNNEISEKSEIFDDQFSVERPDGSNFTLKIRSTKLEDSAMYFCASTKEKNTEAFFGQGTRLTVV.

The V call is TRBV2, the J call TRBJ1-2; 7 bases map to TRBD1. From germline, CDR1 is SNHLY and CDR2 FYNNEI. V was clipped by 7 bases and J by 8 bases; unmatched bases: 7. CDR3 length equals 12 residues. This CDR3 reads CASNIDRDGYTF. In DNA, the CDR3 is TGTGCCAGCAACATAGACAGGGACGGCTACACCTTC.

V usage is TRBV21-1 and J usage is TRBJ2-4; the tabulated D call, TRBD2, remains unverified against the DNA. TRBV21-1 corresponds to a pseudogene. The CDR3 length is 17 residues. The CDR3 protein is CASSKGLAGVTKNIQYF. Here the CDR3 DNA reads TGTGCCAGCAGCAAAGGTCTAGCGGGAGTAACCAAAAACATTCAGTACTTC.

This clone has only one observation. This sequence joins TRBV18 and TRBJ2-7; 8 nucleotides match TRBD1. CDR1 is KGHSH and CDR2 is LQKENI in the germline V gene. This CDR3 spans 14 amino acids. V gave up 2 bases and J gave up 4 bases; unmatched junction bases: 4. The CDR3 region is CASSPRDRGYEQYF. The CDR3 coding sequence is TGTGCCAGCTCACCAAGAGACAGGGGATACGAGCAGTACTTC.

Written as DNA, the CDR3 is TGTGCCAGCAGCCAAGTCGCGGTCGAAGTGTATAATTCACCCCTCCACTTT. As protein: CASSQVAVEVYNSPLHF. The chain has TRBV3-1 (or the pseudogene TRBV3-2) and TRBJ1-6; D unclear. With 1 base removed from V and 4 bases from J, the gap between germline ends came to 14 bases. The germline V gene encodes CDR1 LGHDT and CDR2 YNNKEL (reference sequence). This CDR3 has 17 residues.

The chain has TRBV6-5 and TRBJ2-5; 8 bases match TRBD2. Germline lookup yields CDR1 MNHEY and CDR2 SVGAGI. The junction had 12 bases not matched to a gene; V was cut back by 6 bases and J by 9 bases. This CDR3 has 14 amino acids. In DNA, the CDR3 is TGTGCCAGCAGCCCCAGGCTGGCGGGGGGTTCCCAGTACTTC. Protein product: CASSPRLAGGSQYF.